These 24 T cell receptor beta chains share one sample of origin, sequenced in a study of cytomegalovirus exposure and HLA in healthy donors. With 60 Vbeta and 13 Jbeta primers, the PCR was carried out. Sequenced by immunoSEQ multiplex PCR; TCRdb stores in-frame clones only, minus some. The data hold about 120,000 clones, with about three quarters observed a single time. The sample taken for sequencing was PBMCs. Receptors were obtained from a woman in her thirties or forties in good health and CMV-seropositive.

The chain recombines TRBV7-2 with TRBJ2-5; TRBD2 agrees at 16 bases. The CDR3 has 17 amino acids. Germline V gene lookup returns CDR1 SGHTA and CDR2 FQGNSA. After removal of 6 bases from V and 4 bases from J, the junction contained 8 bases not matched to a gene. The CDR3 protein is CASRAGLAGGPGETQYF. DNA of the CDR3: TGTGCCAGCAGAGCGGGACTAGCGGGAGGGCCGGGAGAGACCCAGTACTTC.

The table lists this clone with a count of one. V and J are TRBV11-2 and TRBJ1-1; 8 bases align to TRBD1. This CDR3 contains 13 residues. With V trimmed by 5 bases and J by 4 bases, 3 bases remained unmatched. Looked up from germline, CDR1 is SGHAT and CDR2 is FQNNGV. For the CDR3, the DNA is TGTGCCAGCAGCATCGACAGGGGCACTGAAGCTTTCTTT. Its protein is CASSIDRGTEAFF.

The rearrangement links TRBV18 to TRBJ2-6; 8 positions agree with TRBD1. The CDR3 has 17 residues. V dropped 6 bases and J dropped 2; count of bases not matched to a gene: 9. Germline CDR1 and CDR2: KGHSH and LQKENI. The CDR3 DNA is TGTGCCAGCTCCGAATATACAGGGGGGACTGGGGCCAACGTCCTGACTTTC. Its translation: CASSEYTGGTGANVLTF.

The chain recombines TRBV30 with TRBJ1-2; 7 nucleotides align to TRBD1. Unmatched junction bases numbered 9, after V lost 3 bases and J lost 8 bases. From germline, CDR1 is GTSNPN and CDR2 SVGIG (reference sequence). This CDR3 contains 13 residues. CDR3 sequence: CAWRGGRGDGYTF. As DNA, the CDR3 is TGTGCCTGGAGAGGGGGCAGGGGCGACGGCTACACCTTC.

As to this clone: The sample holds other DNA sequences that translate to the same CDR3. The rearrangement joins TRBV5-1 to TRBJ2-5, with 10 bases that match TRBD2. The trim removed 0 bases at V and 3 bases at J, leaving 2 bases unmatched. This CDR3 is built from 15 residues. CDR1 SGHRS and CDR2 YFSETQ come from the germline V gene. The CDR3 region is CASSLGLAGEETQYF. The DNA of the CDR3 is TGCGCCAGCAGCTTGGGGCTAGCGGGGGAAGAGACCCAGTACTTC.

The chain uses TRBV7-9 and TRBJ1-2, with no clear D. This CDR3 has 13 residues. Trimming pared 3 bases from V and 7 bases from J, leaving 12 bases between. Germline CDR1 is SEHNR and CDR2 is FQNEAQ (reference sequence). In DNA form, the CDR3 reads TGTGCCAGCAGCTTGGTTAGTTCCACTGGCTACACCTTC. It encodes CASSLVSSTGYTF.

The chain employs TRBV2 and TRBJ2-2; D possibly corresponds to TRBD1 (6 bases). This CDR3 has 14 residues. Looked up from germline, CDR1 is SNHLY and CDR2 is FYNNEI. V was trimmed by 5 bases and J by 1 base, leaving 8 bases between them. DNA for the CDR3: TGTGCCAGCAGTCAGACAGGGAACACCGGGGAGCTGTTTTTT. This sequence encodes CASSQTGNTGELFF. The whole variable domain, filled in from reference TRBV2 and TRBJ2-2, reads EPEVTQTPSHQVTQMGQEVILRCVPISNHLYFYWYRQILGQKVEFLVSFYNNEISEKSEIFDDQFSVERPDGSNFTLKIRSTKLEDSAMYFCASSQTGNTGELFFGEGSRLTVL.

The chain combines TRBV7-2 with TRBJ1-4; 10 positions agree with TRBD1. The CDR3 covers 14 residues. In germline, CDR1 is SGHTA, CDR2 FQGNSA. After removal of 5 bases from V and 8 bases from J, the junction contained 5 bases not matched to a gene. Written as DNA, the CDR3 is TGTGCCAGCAGCCAGGACAGGGGGAGGGAAAAACTGTTTTTT. Translation gives CASSQDRGREKLFF. Variable domain in full (rest from reference TRBV7-2 and TRBJ1-4): GAGVSQSPSNKVTEKGKDVELRCDPISGHTALYWYRQSLGQGLEFLIYFQGNSAPDKSGLPSDRFSAERTGGSVSTLTIQRTQQEDSAVYLCASSQDRGREKLFFGSGTQLSVL.

The chain uses TRBV12-5 and TRBJ1-5; D is unresolved. CDR3 length equals 15 residues. Germline V gene sequence: CDR1 LGHNT, CDR2 FRNRAP. Trimming took 0 bases from V and 5 from J, leaving 11 bases between them. CDR3 coding DNA: TGTGCTAGTGGTTTGGTAATTTCTGAGGATCAGCCCCAGCATTTT. It codes for CASGLVISEDQPQHF.

The chain is built from TRBV6-1 and TRBJ2-7, with 8 bases fitting TRBD2. Germline V gene sequence: CDR1 MNHNS, CDR2 SASEGT. V lost 10 bases, J lost 3 bases, and 5 bases stayed unmatched. This CDR3 region has 12 residues. CDR3 bases: TGTGCCACGGGGGGGCCAGGCTACGAGCAGTACTTC. It codes for CATGGPGYEQYF.

V gene TRBV14 combines with J gene TRBJ2-3; TRBD1 might be the D (6 bases). Germline lookup yields CDR1 SGHDN and CDR2 FVKESK. V lost 5 bases and J lost 0, with 15 bases in between. This CDR3 region has 16 residues. The CDR3 sequence: CASSYLLGQSTDTQYF. In DNA, the CDR3 is TGTGCCAGCAGCTACCTTTTGGGACAAAGCACAGATACGCAGTATTTT.

This rearrangement joins TRBV14 to TRBJ1-3; D is unclear. Germline assignment: CDR1 SGHDN and CDR2 FVKESK. Trimming removed 1 base from V and 4 bases from J, with 8 bases in between. There are 14 residues in the CDR3. DNA of the CDR3: TGTGCCAGCAGCCAAGGGGCAGGAGGAAACACCATATATTTT. Its protein is CASSQGAGGNTIYF. Combining the CDR3 with reference TRBV14 and TRBJ1-3 gives the whole variable domain EAGVTQFPSHSVIEKGQTVTLRCDPISGHDNLYWYRRVMGKEIKFLLHFVKESKQDESGMPNNRFLAERTGGTYSTLKVQPAELEDSGVYFCASSQGAGGNTIYFGEGSWLTVV.

V gene TRBV19 combines with J gene TRBJ1-2; TRBD1 matches at 10 bases. V lost 5 bases, J lost 5 bases, and 8 bases stayed unmatched. The CDR3 loop spans 15 amino acids. The germline gives CDR1 LNHDA, CDR2 SQIVND (reference sequence). The CDR3 sequence: CASSAPGQGKYGYTF. CDR3 in DNA: TGTGCCAGTAGTGCACCGGGACAGGGGAAATATGGCTACACCTTC.

The genes are TRBV29-1 and TRBJ2-7, with D maybe TRBD1 (5 bases). Trimming pared 1 base from V and 0 bases from J, leaving 7 bases between. This CDR3 comprises 13 residues. The germline V gene has CDR1 SQVTM and CDR2 ANQGSEA. For the CDR3, the DNA is TGCAGCGTTGAAGTCCAGGGCTCCTACGAGCAGTACTTC. The encoded protein is CSVEVQGSYEQYF.

The CDR3 nucleotides read TGTGCCAGCAGCCCTCAAGGACAGGGGGCAGATACGCAGTATTTT. This sequence encodes CASSPQGQGADTQYF. This chain uses TRBV7-9 with TRBJ2-3; 10 bases are a match to TRBD1. Germline CDR1 reads SEHNR; CDR2 reads FQNEAQ (reference sequence). This CDR3 spans 15 amino acids. Trimming removed 5 bases from V and 4 bases from J; junction bases left unmatched: 6.

The chain combines TRBV7-3 with TRBJ2-1; D is uncertain. This CDR3 contains 15 residues. V dropped 2 bases and J dropped 9 bases, with 17 bases sitting between them. Germline V lookup: CDR1 SGHTA, CDR2 FQGTGA. The CDR3 nucleotides read TGTGCCAGCAGCTTACGGGTGGCCGCCCAAAGTGAGCAGTTCTTC. This gives the protein CASSLRVAAQSEQFF. Complete variable domain (other parts from reference TRBV7-3 and TRBJ2-1): GAGVSQTPSNKVTEKGKYVELRCDPISGHTALYWYRQSLGQGPEFLIYFQGTGAADDSGLPNDRFFAVRPEGSVSTLKIQRTERGDSAVYLCASSLRVAAQSEQFFGPGTRLTVL.

The rearrangement links TRBV5-1 to TRBJ2-3; TRBD2 agrees at 8 bases. CDR1 and CDR2 (germline): SGHRS, YFSETQ. V was pared by 4 bases and J by 2 bases, with 9 bases of the junction left unmatched. This CDR3 spans 16 amino acids. The CDR3 nucleotides read TGCGCCAGCAGCCCACGGGGTAGCGGGATCACAGATACGCAGTATTTT. Protein: CASSPRGSGITDTQYF.

The chain joins TRBV18 to TRBJ2-7; possibly TRBD2 for D (5 bases). Germline V CDR1 and CDR2: KGHSH, LQKENI. The CDR3 consists of 14 residues. The V and J ends lost 6 bases and 1 base respectively, with 13 bases between them. The CDR3 spells CASSHPRGSYEQYF. CDR3 nucleotide sequence: TGTGCCAGCTCCCACCCCCGGGGATCCTACGAGCAGTACTTC. Looking up the rest from reference TRBV18 and TRBJ2-7 gives the full variable domain: NAGVMQNPRHLVRRRGQEARLRCSPMKGHSHVYWYRQLPEEGLKFMVYLQKENIIDESGMPKERFSAEFPKEGPSILRIQQVVRGDSAAYFCASSHPRGSYEQYFGPGTRLTVT.

With regard to this clone: The junction shows a germline mismatch at one end, possibly a read error. The gene calls are TRBV6-1 and TRBJ2-1; D gene ambiguous. Germline CDR1 is MNHNS and CDR2 is SASEGT. The CDR3 has 15 amino acids. Here the CDR3 reads CASREGYSSYNEQFF. The DNA for the CDR3 is TGTGCCAGCAGGGAAGGGTATAGCTCCTACAATGAGCAGTTCTTC.

This chain links TRBV14 with TRBJ2-1; D is ambiguous. Trimming pared 4 bases from V and 3 bases from J, leaving 7 bases between. Per germline, CDR1 SGHDN and CDR2 FVKESK. This CDR3 comprises 13 residues. The CDR3 region has the DNA TGTGCCAGCAGCCGCGGCTTCTACAATGAGCAGTTCTTC. Residues: CASSRGFYNEQFF.

A few counts support this clone. V and J are TRBV5-6 and TRBJ2-5; 8 nucleotides line up with TRBD2. This CDR3 contains 14 residues. Germline CDR1 and CDR2: SGHDT and YYEEEE. After removal of 4 bases from V and 7 bases from J, the junction contained 9 bases not matched to a gene. The CDR3 loop is CASSQGLETATQYF. For the CDR3, the DNA is TGTGCCAGCAGCCAGGGACTAGAAACGGCGACCCAGTACTTC.

The rearrangement joins TRBV6-5 to TRBJ1-2; the match to TRBD1 covers 7 bases. The germline CDR1 and CDR2 sequences are MNHEY and SVGAGI. The length of the CDR3 is 13 residues. V gave up 6 bases and J gave up 5 bases; unmatched junction bases: 6. The CDR3 protein is CASSPDRAYGYTF. The CDR3 DNA reads as TGTGCCAGCAGCCCCGACAGGGCGTATGGCTACACCTTC.

The chain couples TRBV21-1 to TRBJ2-1; whether TRBD2, the table's D call, matches the DNA was not checked. TRBV21-1 is a documented pseudogene. CDR3 length equals 15 residues. Here the CDR3 DNA reads TGTGCCAGCAGCAAAAAGGGGCGGGGGAACAATGAGCAGTTCTTC. Translation gives CASSKKGRGNNEQFF.

This clone was detected a few times. The J gene is TRBJ2-7, the V gene TRBV19, with 10 positions matching TRBD2. Losses at the gene ends were 7 bases for V and 2 bases for J; bases not matched to a gene: 5. From germline, CDR1 is LNHDA and CDR2 SQIVND (reference sequence). The CDR3 totals 14 residues. This CDR3 reads CASTISGGPYEQYF. Here the CDR3 DNA reads TGTGCCAGTACCATTAGCGGGGGGCCCTACGAGCAGTACTTC.